A single count supports the clone carrying this TCR beta chain. Its antigen is not known. The data were taken from a study of T cell responses to AZD1222 COVID-19 vaccine. Study information: Pooled together were second doses at about 4 or about 12 weeks. Study results and limitations: Seropositive status at baseline applied to only a handful of AZD1222 recipients.

Measured with immunoSEQ multiplex PCR; TCRdb has only the in-frame clones, and not every one. This table holds over 140,000 clones, roughly 92% found once. The starting material was peripheral blood, obtained on day 0 of AZD1222 vaccination. The TCR comes from an adult in good health.

CDR3 sequence: CASSVTGGDYGYTF. The CDR3, as DNA: TGTGCCAGTAGTGTGACAGGGGGAGACTATGGCTACACCTTC. The V and J genes are TRBV19 and TRBJ1-2; 9 nucleotides agree with TRBD1. This CDR3 region has 14 residues. V shed 5 bases and J 3 bases; nucleotides not matched to a gene: 4. CDR1 is LNHDA and CDR2 is SQIVND in the germline V gene (reference sequence).